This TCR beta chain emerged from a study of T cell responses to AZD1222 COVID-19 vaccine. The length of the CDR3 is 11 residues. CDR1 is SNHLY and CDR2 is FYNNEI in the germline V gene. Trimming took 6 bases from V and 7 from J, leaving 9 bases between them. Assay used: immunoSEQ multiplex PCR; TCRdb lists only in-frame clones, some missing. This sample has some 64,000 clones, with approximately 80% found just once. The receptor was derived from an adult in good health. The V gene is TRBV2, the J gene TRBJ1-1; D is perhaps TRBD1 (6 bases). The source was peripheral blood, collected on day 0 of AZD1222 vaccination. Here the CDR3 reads CASSPQGEAFF. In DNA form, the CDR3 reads TGTGCCAGCAGCCCACAGGGTGAAGCTTTCTTT. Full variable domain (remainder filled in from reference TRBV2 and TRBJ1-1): EPEVTQTPSHQVTQMGQEVILRCVPISNHLYFYWYRQILGQKVEFLVSFYNNEISEKSEIFDDQFSVERPDGSNFTLKIRSTKLEDSAMYFCASSPQGEAFFGQGTRLTVV.